This T cell receptor beta chain emerged from a study of blood T cell repertoires in COVID-19. About the research overall: Researchers got acute and convalescent COVID-19 samples from the United States, Italy and Spain. PBMCs, B-cell-depleted T cells, or T cells provided the cDNA or gDNA that made up the material.

Per the original data handling: Reference gene primers were amplified, and this amplification served to estimate nucleated cell counts. Assay used: immunoSEQ multiplex PCR; TCRdb lists only in-frame clones, some missing. The D gene and trimming were derived from the DNA, and the V and J assignments and clone size from that table. The table records 120,000 or so clones, approximately 68% of them present only once. This clone was seen more than once but under ten times. Losses at the gene ends were 7 bases for V and 0 bases for J; bases not matched to a gene: 5. Germline assignment: CDR1 SGHTA and CDR2 FQGNSA. CDR3 length: 14 residues.

Sequenced input: peripheral blood. This TCR was recovered from a woman aged 70 to 79 with acute or convalescent COVID-19. The chain uses TRBV7-2 and TRBJ2-7; TRBD1 matches at 8 bases. CDR3 sequence reads: CASTRDRSSYEQYF. In nucleotides, the CDR3 is TGTGCCAGCACCCGGGACAGGAGCTCCTACGAGCAGTACTTC.